One and the same sample provided the 3 T cell receptor beta chains below, sequenced in a study of response to subunit inactivated influenza vaccine. Each CDR3 protein is one row after TCRdb ran MiXCR on the RT-PCR reads. The sample gives about 800,000 distinct CDR3 sequences, 21% of which show up once; roughly a tenth is in the top ten. The sample in question was PBMCs from blood, obtained 5 days after vaccination. Receptor source: a man aged 50 or older who received an inactivated influenza vaccine.

In this sample, this clonotype turned up a few times. This chain links TRBV25-1 with TRBJ2-7; D uncertain. The CDR3 runs 12 residues. Germline V gives CDR1 MGHDK, CDR2 SYGVNS. The V and J ends lost 4 bases and 6 bases respectively, with 10 bases between them. The CDR3 DNA is TGTGCCAGCAGTGCACTCACGGGCGAGCAGTACTTC. Protein product: CASSALTGEQYF.

This clonotype was seen a few times. The V gene is TRBV5-6, the J gene TRBJ2-5; D is tentatively TRBD1 or TRBD2 (5 bases each). CDR3 length: 14 residues. V shed 7 bases and J shed 5 bases, with 18 bases lying between them. Looked up from germline, CDR1 is SGHDT and CDR2 is YYEEEE. DNA of the CDR3: TGTGCCAGCGGGGGATTTAGGGGATCTGAGACCCAGTACTTC. Protein: CASGGFRGSETQYF.

This clonotype was found a few times. This chain uses TRBV4-3 with TRBJ2-3; the match to TRBD2 covers 9 bases. CDR1 and CDR2 (germline): LGHNA, YSLEER. Germline trimming cut 0 bases from V and 6 bases from J; bases unmatched to any gene: 10. The length of the CDR3 is 17 residues. The CDR3, as DNA: TGCGCCAGCAGCCAAGAGGGACTAGCTGCAACCTCCGATACGCAGTATTTT. Translated, it gives CASSQEGLAATSDTQYF.